A single sample is the source of the 20 T cell receptor beta chains below, sequenced in a study of OX40 agonist ivuxolimab in advanced cancers. Assay used: immunoSEQ multiplex PCR; TCRdb lists only in-frame clones, some missing. The sample carries under 90,000 clones, about nine tenths recorded once. The sample in question was CD4+ or CD8+ T cells sorted from blood, obtained in a trial of the OX40 agonist ivuxolimab. The receptors were sampled from an adult with an advanced solid tumor such as melanoma, head and neck, liver or kidney cancer.

The chain employs TRBV2 and TRBJ1-2; possibly TRBD1 for D (6 bases). CDR1 is SNHLY and CDR2 is FYNNEI in the germline V gene. V gave up 0 bases and J gave up 4 bases, with 18 bases separating them. The CDR3 runs to 17 residues. The CDR3 DNA is TGTGCCAGCAGTGAAGCGCAGGGGAAGGCCTATATCTATGGCTACACCTTC. Its protein product is CASSEAQGKAYIYGYTF.

V gene TRBV27 combines with J gene TRBJ2-1; perhaps TRBD1 as D (6 bases). The CDR3 loop spans 12 amino acids. V was shortened by 8 bases and J by 5 bases, with 10 bases between the two germline ends. CDR1 is MNHEY and CDR2 is SMNVEV in the germline V gene (reference sequence). The CDR3 is CASGEGDNEQFF. The CDR3 bases are TGTGCCAGCGGTGAGGGGGACAATGAGCAGTTCTTC.

This clone has a handful of counts. The chain employs TRBV28 and TRBJ1-5; possibly TRBD1 for D (5 bases). Germline CDR1 and CDR2: MDHEN and SYDVKM. The CDR3 is 12 amino acids. Trimming took 6 bases from V and 11 from J, leaving 14 bases between them. The CDR3 protein is CASSLRQMTQHF. DNA of the CDR3: TGTGCCAGCAGCCTGCGACAGATGACCCAGCATTTT. The whole variable domain, remainder taken from reference TRBV28 and TRBJ1-5, is DVKVTQSSRYLVKRTGEKVFLECVQDMDHENMFWYRQDPGLGLRLIYFSYDVKMKEKGDIPEGYSVSREKKERFSLILESASTNQTSMYLCASSLRQMTQHFGDGTRLSIL.

The chain uses TRBV10-3 and TRBJ2-3, with 9 nucleotides matching TRBD1. CDR1 is ENHRY, CDR2 SYGVKD, per germline. This CDR3 contains 13 residues. The V and J ends lost 4 bases and 6 bases, in that order; junction bases with no gene match: 2. CDR3 in amino acids: CAISGDRVDTQYF. The CDR3 coding sequence is TGTGCCATCAGTGGGGACAGGGTGGATACGCAGTATTTT.

This clone has only one observation. The J gene is TRBJ1-1, the V gene TRBV7-9; unclear D gene. CDR3 length equals 13 residues. Trimming removed 5 bases at V and 5 bases at J, with 12 bases between. Germline CDR1 and CDR2: SEHNR and FQNEAQ (reference sequence). The CDR3 reads CASSHPPLTEAFF. The CDR3 DNA reads as TGTGCCAGCAGCCACCCCCCTCTTACTGAAGCTTTCTTT.

This clone was seen a single time. The chain joins TRBV9 to TRBJ2-3; D might be TRBD2 (5 bases). V lost 0 bases and J lost 0, with 8 bases in between. CDR1 SGDLS and CDR2 YYNGEE come from the germline V gene. There are 15 residues in the CDR3. The CDR3 sequence: CASSVATGSTDTQYF. In DNA form, the CDR3 reads TGTGCCAGCAGCGTAGCTACGGGGAGCACAGATACGCAGTATTTT. Complete variable domain (other parts from reference TRBV9 and TRBJ2-3): DSGVTQTPKHLITATGQRVTLRCSPRSGDLSVYWYQQSLDQGLQFLIQYYNGEERAKGNILERFSAQQFPDLHSELNLSSLELGDSALYFCASSVATGSTDTQYFGPGTRLTVL.

J is TRBJ2-5 and V is TRBV7-2; TRBD1 agrees at 7 bases. With V trimmed by 3 bases and J by 2 bases, 6 bases remained unmatched. The CDR3 totals 15 residues. Germline V gene lookup returns CDR1 SGHTA and CDR2 FQGNSA. CDR3 sequence: CASSFDPGQQETQYF. CDR3 in DNA: TGTGCCAGCAGCTTCGACCCGGGACAGCAAGAGACCCAGTACTTC.

This chain links TRBV6-1 with TRBJ1-2; D call uncertain. CDR3 size: 15 residues. Germline CDR1 reads MNHNS; CDR2 reads SASEGT. V lost 5 bases to trimming and J lost 0 bases, with 13 bases between them. In nucleotides, the CDR3 is TGTGCCAGCAGTTTCCCGCCGCAGTCTAACTATGGCTACACCTTC. Protein product: CASSFPPQSNYGYTF.

The chain has TRBV28 and TRBJ1-4; 8 nucleotides line up with TRBD1. The germline gives CDR1 MDHEN, CDR2 SYDVKM. The CDR3 has 14 amino acids. Trimming at V came to 3 bases and at J to 6 bases, leaving 3 bases not matched to a gene. The CDR3 region has the DNA TGTGCCAGCAGTTTCGAGGACAGGGATGAAAAACTGTTTTTT. Translation: CASSFEDRDEKLFF.

The V and J genes are TRBV25-1 and TRBJ2-2, with D tentatively TRBD1 (6 bases). The V end lost 7 bases, the J end lost 6 bases, and 21 bases lay between the germline ends. CDR1 and CDR2 from the germline V gene are MGHDK and SYGVNS. The CDR3 is made up of 16 amino acids. As DNA, the CDR3 is TGTGCCAGCACCTTCGCCGCGGCAGGGGCCGCCGGGGAGCTGTTTTTT. This translates into CASTFAAAGAAGELFF.

The rearrangement joins TRBV19 to TRBJ1-2; D uncertain. The CDR3 has 15 residues. Trimming left V 1 base short and J 0 bases short, with 9 bases between. Germline-derived CDR1 and CDR2 are LNHDA and SQIVND (reference sequence). CDR3 sequence reads: CASSIGGVANYGYTF. In DNA form, the CDR3 reads TGTGCCAGTAGTATAGGAGGAGTAGCTAACTATGGCTACACCTTC.

The J gene is TRBJ2-6, the V gene TRBV11-1; D tentatively reads TRBD1 or TRBD2 (5 bases each). Per germline, CDR1 SGHAT and CDR2 FQDESV (reference sequence). This CDR3 region has 15 residues. V was clipped by 5 bases and J by 0 bases, with 8 bases between them. The chain's CDR3 is CASSRGASGANVLTF. For the CDR3, the DNA is TGTGCCAGCAGCCGAGGGGCCTCTGGGGCCAACGTCCTGACTTTC. The full variable domain, with the rest looked up from reference TRBV11-1 and TRBJ2-6, is EAEVAQSPRYKITEKSQAVAFWCDPISGHATLYWYRQILGQGPELLVQFQDESVVDDSQLPKDRFSAERLKGVDSTLKIQPAELGDSAMYLCASSRGASGANVLTFGAGSRLTVL.

V and J are TRBV18 and TRBJ2-7; D is ambiguous. Germline CDR1 and CDR2: KGHSH and LQKENI. Between the trimmed V and J ends, which lost 10 bases and 3 bases, there was a span of 16 bases. The CDR3 is 13 amino acids. CDR3 region: CATQSGADYEQYF. CDR3 coding DNA: TGTGCCACCCAGTCAGGCGCTGACTACGAGCAGTACTTC.

The rearrangement uses TRBV7-9 and TRBJ2-3; TRBD1 aligns across 8 bases. This CDR3 is 15 amino acids long. Per the germline V gene, CDR1 is SEHNR and CDR2 is FQNEAQ (reference sequence). V lost 5 bases, J lost 4 bases, and 8 bases stayed unmatched. In nucleotides, the CDR3 is TGTGCCAGCAGCACCGGACAGGGTGTAGCAGATACGCAGTATTTT. As protein: CASSTGQGVADTQYF.

The chain carries TRBV5-1 and TRBJ2-1; 9 bases agree with TRBD2. The junction had 2 bases not matched to a gene; V was cut back by 0 bases and J by 4 bases. CDR1 is SGHRS, CDR2 YFSETQ, per germline. The CDR3 runs 15 residues. The CDR3 DNA follows: TGCGCCAGCAGCTTGGTAGCGGGAGAGTACAATGAGCAGTTCTTC. It translates to CASSLVAGEYNEQFF.

J is TRBJ2-5 and V is TRBV27; TRBD2 aligns across 14 bases. The J call may be mistaken, given a closer DNA end match to TRBJ2-7. This CDR3 is 18 amino acids long. Germline V gene sequence: CDR1 MNHEY, CDR2 SMNVEV (reference sequence). CDR3 coding DNA: TGTGCCAGCAGTTCGGGACTAGCGGGAGTTAAACCGAGGTACGAGCAGTACTTC. This codes for CASSSGLAGVKPRYEQYF.

The genes are TRBV11-2 and TRBJ1-2, with a tentative D call TRBD1 (6 bases). The CDR3 totals 16 residues. V lost 0 bases, J lost 8 bases, and 19 bases lay in between. Per germline, CDR1 SGHAT and CDR2 FQNNGV. The CDR3 sequence is CASSLDRGGAGSGYTF. In DNA form, the CDR3 reads TGTGCCAGCAGCTTAGATCGCGGGGGCGCCGGGTCCGGCTACACCTTC.

This rearrangement joins TRBV29-1 to TRBJ2-5, with D maybe TRBD1 (5 bases). The V end was cut by 8 bases, the J end by 5 bases, with 15 bases between. This CDR3 contains 12 residues. Germline-derived CDR1 and CDR2 are SQVTM and ANQGSEA. The chain's CDR3 is CSTNSRDETQYF. The CDR3 region has the DNA TGCAGCACAAACTCCAGGGATGAGACCCAGTACTTC.

The chain is built from TRBV7-8 and TRBJ1-5; no reliable D call. The V end was cut by 1 base, the J end by 1 base, with 14 bases between. Germline lookup yields CDR1 SGHVS and CDR2 FQNEAQ. This CDR3 comprises 17 residues. The CDR3: CASSLVPSAESNQPQHF. The CDR3, as DNA: TGTGCCAGCAGCTTAGTTCCTTCGGCAGAAAGCAATCAGCCCCAGCATTTT.

This rearrangement joins TRBV10-3 to TRBJ1-4; D might be TRBD1 (5 bases). CDR3 size: 14 residues. The ends were cut back, 0 bases at V and 4 bases at J, with 6 bases in the middle. CDR1 and CDR2 (germline): ENHRY, SYGVKD. CDR3 coding DNA: TGTGCCATCAGTGAGTCGAGGGGTAATGAAAAACTGTTTTTT. Its protein is CAISESRGNEKLFF.